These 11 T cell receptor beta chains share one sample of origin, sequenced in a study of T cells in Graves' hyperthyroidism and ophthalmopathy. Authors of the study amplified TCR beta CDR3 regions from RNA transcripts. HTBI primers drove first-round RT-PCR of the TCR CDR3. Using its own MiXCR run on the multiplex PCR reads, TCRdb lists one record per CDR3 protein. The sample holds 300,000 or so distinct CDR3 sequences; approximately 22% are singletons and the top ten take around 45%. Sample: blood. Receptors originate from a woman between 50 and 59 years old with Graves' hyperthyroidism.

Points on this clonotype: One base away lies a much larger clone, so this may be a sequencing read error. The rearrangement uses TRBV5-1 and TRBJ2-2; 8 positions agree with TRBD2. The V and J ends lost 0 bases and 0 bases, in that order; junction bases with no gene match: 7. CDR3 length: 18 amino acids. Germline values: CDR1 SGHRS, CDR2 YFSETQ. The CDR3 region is CASSLVPSGFANTGELFF. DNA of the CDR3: TGCGCCAGCAGCTTGGTCCCTAGCGGGTTCGCGAACACCGGGGAGCTGTTTTTT.

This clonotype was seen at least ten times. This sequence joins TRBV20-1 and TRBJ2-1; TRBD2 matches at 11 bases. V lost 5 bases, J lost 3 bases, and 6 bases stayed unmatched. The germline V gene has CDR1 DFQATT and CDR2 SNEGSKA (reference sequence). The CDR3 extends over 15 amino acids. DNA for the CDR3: TGCAGTGCTCCACTAGCGGGGGCCCTCTACAATGAGCAGTTCTTC. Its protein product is CSAPLAGALYNEQFF.

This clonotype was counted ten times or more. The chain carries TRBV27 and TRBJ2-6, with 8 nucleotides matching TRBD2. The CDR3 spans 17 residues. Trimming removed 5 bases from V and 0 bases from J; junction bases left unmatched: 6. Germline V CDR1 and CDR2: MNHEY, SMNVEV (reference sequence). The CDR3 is CASSPRGGPSGANVLTF. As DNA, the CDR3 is TGTGCCAGCAGTCCCCGGGGGGGCCCCTCTGGGGCCAACGTCCTGACTTTC.

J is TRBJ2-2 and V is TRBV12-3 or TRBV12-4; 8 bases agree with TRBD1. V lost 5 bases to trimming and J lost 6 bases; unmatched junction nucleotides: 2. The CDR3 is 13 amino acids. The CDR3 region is CASSLRGPGELFF. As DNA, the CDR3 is TGTGCCAGCAGTCTCAGGGGGCCCGGGGAGCTGTTTTTT.

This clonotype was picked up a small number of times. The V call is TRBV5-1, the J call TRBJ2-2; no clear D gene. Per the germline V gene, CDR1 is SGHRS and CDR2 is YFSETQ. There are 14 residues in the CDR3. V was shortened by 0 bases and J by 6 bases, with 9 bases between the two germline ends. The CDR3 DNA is TGCGCCAGCAGCTTGGAACTATACGCCGGGGAGCTGTTTTTT. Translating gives CASSLELYAGELFF.

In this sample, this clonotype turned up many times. CDR3 DNA: TGTGCCAGCAGCTACTTTAGGGACACTCCCACTGAAGCTTTCTTT. Its translation is CASSYFRDTPTEAFF. This chain uses TRBV9 with TRBJ1-1, with a tentative D call TRBD1 (6 bases). The V end was cut by 4 bases, the J end by 4 bases, with 17 bases between. The CDR3 totals 15 residues. Germline V gives CDR1 SGDLS, CDR2 YYNGEE.

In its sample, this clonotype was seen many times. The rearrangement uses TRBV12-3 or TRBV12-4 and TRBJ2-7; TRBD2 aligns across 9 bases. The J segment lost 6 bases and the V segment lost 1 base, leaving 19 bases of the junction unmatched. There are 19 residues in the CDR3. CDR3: CASSLVAEGSGRWGAEQYF. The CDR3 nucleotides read TGTGCCAGCAGTTTAGTTGCTGAGGGTAGCGGGAGATGGGGGGCCGAGCAGTACTTC.

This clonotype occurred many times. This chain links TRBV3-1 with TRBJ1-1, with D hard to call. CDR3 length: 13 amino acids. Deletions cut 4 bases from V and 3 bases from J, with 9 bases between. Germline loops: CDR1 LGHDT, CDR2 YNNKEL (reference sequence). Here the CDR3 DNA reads TGTGCCAGCAGCCTCCCCGGTGACACTGAAGCTTTCTTT. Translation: CASSLPGDTEAFF.

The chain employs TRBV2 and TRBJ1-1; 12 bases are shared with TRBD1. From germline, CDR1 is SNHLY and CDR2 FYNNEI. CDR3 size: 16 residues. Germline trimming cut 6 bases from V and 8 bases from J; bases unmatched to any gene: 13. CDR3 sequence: CASSPGTGGAFSEAFF. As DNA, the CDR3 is TGTGCCAGCAGCCCCGGGACAGGGGGCGCGTTCTCCGAAGCTTTCTTT.

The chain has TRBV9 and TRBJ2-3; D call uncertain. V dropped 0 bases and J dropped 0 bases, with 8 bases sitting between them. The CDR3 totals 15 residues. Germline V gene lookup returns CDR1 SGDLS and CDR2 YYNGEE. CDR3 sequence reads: CASSVGAHSTDTQYF. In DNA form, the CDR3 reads TGTGCCAGCAGCGTAGGAGCGCACAGCACAGATACGCAGTATTTT. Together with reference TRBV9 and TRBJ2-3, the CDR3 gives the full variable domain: DSGVTQTPKHLITATGQRVTLRCSPRSGDLSVYWYQQSLDQGLQFLIQYYNGEERAKGNILERFSAQQFPDLHSELNLSSLELGDSALYFCASSVGAHSTDTQYFGPGTRLTVL.

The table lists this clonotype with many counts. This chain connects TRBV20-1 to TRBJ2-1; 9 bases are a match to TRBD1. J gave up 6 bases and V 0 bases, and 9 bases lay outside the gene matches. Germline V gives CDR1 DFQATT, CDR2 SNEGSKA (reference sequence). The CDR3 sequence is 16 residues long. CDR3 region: CSARELGQGNINEQFF. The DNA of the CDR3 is TGCAGTGCTAGAGAGCTGGGACAGGGCAATATCAATGAGCAGTTCTTC.